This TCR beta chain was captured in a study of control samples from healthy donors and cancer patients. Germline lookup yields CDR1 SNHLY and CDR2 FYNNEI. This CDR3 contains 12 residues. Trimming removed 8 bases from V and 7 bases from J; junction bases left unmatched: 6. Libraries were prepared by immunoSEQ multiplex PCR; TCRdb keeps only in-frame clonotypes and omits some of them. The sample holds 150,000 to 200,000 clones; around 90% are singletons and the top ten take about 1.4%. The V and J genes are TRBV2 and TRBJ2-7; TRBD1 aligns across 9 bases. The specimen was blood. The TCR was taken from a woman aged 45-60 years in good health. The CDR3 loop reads CASGTGLGEQYF. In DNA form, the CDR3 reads TGTGCCAGCGGGACAGGGCTCGGGGAGCAGTACTTC.